The clone carrying this T cell receptor beta chain appeared a few times. Its antigen is not identified. The sample originates from a study of CD4 T cells in relation to SARS-CoV-2 and coronaviruses. The overall study: ViraFEST: roughly ten-day antigen culture of PBMCs, then TCR beta CDR3 sequencing. General observations from the study: Pre-pandemic and post-infection samples never came from the same donor.

Sequencing was performed with immunoSEQ multiplex PCR; in TCRdb, only in-frame clones are kept and a portion is missing. The data hold 15,000 to 20,000 clones, with 75% to 80% observed a single time. Before the COVID-19 pandemic, during about 2010-2018, CD4+ T cells were taken from unexposed donors. CD4+ T cells were isolated from the cells after about nine days of culture. Testing used SARS-CoV-2 S/N and four cold-coronavirus spikes on unexposed-donor CD4+ T cells, cells permitting. Cultures held roughly 2 million PBMCs per well with roughly 10 IU/ml IL-2. V dropped 4 bases and J dropped 3; count of bases not matched to a gene: 12. The CDR3 is made up of 16 amino acids. Germline lookup yields CDR1 SGHNT and CDR2 YYREEE (reference sequence).

The rearrangement uses TRBV5-4 and TRBJ1-1, with TRBD1 identical over 7 bases. This TCR came from a human donor in good health. Sequencing was done on a sample of CD4+ T cells from PBMCs, cultured in vitro. CDR3 sequence: CASSPTGSGKYTEAFF. The DNA for the CDR3 is TGTGCCAGCAGCCCGACAGGGAGCGGGAAGTACACTGAAGCTTTCTTT.